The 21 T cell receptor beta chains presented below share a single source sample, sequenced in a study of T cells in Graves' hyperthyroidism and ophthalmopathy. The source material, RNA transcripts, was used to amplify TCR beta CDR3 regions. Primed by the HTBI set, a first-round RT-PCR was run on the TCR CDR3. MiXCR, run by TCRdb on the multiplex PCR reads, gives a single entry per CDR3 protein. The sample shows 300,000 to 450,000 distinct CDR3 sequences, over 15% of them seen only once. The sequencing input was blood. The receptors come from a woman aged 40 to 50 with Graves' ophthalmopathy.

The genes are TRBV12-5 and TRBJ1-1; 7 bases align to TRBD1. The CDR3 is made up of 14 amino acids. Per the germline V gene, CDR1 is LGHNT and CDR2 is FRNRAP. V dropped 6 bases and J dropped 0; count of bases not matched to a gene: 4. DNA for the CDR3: TGTGCTAGTGGCGGACAGGCGTTGAACACTGAAGCTTTCTTT. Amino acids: CASGGQALNTEAFF.

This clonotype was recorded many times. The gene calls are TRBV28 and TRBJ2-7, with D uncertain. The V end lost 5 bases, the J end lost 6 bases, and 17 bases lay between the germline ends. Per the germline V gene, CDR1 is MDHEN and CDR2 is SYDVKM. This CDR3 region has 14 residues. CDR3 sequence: CASSGPNGVGEQYF. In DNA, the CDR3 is TGTGCCAGCAGTGGACCGAATGGCGTGGGCGAGCAGTACTTC.

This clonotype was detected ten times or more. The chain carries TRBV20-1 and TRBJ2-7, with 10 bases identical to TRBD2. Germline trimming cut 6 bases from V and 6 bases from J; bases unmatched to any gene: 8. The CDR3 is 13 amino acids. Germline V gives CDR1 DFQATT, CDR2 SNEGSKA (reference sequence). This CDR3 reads CSANLAGVGEQYF. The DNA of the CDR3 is TGCAGTGCCAACCTAGCGGGAGTTGGCGAGCAGTACTTC.

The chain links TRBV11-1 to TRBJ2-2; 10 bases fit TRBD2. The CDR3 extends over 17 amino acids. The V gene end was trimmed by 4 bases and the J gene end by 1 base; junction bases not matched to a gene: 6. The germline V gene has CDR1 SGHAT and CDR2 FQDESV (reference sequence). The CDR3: CASSSRSGRVNTGELFF. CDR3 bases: TGTGCCAGCAGCTCCCGAAGCGGGAGGGTGAACACCGGGGAGCTGTTTTTT.

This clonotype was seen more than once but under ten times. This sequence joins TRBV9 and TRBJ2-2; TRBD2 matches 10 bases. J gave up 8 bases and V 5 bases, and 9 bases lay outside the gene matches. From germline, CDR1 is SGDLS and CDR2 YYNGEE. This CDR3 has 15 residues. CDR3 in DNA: TGTGCCAGCAGTTCCGGGACTAGCGACCGGGGGGAGCTGTTTTTT. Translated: CASSSGTSDRGELFF.

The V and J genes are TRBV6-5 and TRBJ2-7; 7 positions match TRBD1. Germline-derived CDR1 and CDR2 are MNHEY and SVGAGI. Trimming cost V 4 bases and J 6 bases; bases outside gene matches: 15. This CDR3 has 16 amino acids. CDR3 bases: TGTGCCAGCAGTTTCCCCGGACAGGTCGGCTCTCTCGAGCAGTACTTC. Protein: CASSFPGQVGSLEQYF.

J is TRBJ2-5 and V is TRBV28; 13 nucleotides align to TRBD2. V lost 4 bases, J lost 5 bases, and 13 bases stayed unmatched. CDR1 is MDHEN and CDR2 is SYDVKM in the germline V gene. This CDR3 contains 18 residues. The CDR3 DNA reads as TGTGCCAGCAGTTCCCCCACCCGGACTAGCGGGAGAGGGGAGACCCAGTACTTC. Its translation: CASSSPTRTSGRGETQYF.

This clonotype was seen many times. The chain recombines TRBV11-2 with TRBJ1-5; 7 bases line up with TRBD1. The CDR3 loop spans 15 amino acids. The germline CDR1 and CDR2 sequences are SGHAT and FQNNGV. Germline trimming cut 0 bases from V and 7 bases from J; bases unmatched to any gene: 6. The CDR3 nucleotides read TGTGCCAGCAGCTTAGAGACAGGGACTTACCAGCCCCAGCATTTT. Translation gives CASSLETGTYQPQHF.

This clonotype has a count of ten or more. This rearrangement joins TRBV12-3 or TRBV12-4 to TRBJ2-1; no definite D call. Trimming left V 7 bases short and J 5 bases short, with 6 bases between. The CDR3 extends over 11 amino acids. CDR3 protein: CASTRHNEQFF. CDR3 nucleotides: TGTGCCAGCACGAGGCACAATGAGCAGTTCTTC.

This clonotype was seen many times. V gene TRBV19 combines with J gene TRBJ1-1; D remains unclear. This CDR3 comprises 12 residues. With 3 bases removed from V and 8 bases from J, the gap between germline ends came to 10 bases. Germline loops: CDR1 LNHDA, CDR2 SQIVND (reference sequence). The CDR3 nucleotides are TGTGCCAGTAGTATTCCGGGGTTGGAAGCTTTCTTT. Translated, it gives CASSIPGLEAFF.

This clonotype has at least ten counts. The DNA of the CDR3 is TGTGCCAGCAGCCCCGGTGGAGCCTACGAGCAGTACTTC. Encoded protein: CASSPGGAYEQYF. The gene calls are TRBV13 and TRBJ2-7; D is undetermined. Trimming left V 5 bases short and J 2 bases short, with 10 bases between. The CDR3 contains 13 residues. From germline, CDR1 is PRHDT and CDR2 FYEKMQ (reference sequence).

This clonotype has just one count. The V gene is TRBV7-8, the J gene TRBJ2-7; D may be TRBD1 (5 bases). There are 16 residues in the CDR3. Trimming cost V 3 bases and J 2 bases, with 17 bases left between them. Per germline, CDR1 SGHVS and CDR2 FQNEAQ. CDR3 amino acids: CASSFGFLSTAYEQYF. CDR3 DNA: TGTGCCAGCAGCTTTGGATTTTTGTCGACAGCCTACGAGCAGTACTTC. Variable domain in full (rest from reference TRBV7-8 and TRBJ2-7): GAGVSQSPRYKVAKRGQDVALRCDPISGHVSLFWYQQALGQGPEFLTYFQNEAQLDKSGLPSDRFFAERPEGSVSTLKIQRTQQEDSAVYLCASSFGFLSTAYEQYFGPGTRLTVT.

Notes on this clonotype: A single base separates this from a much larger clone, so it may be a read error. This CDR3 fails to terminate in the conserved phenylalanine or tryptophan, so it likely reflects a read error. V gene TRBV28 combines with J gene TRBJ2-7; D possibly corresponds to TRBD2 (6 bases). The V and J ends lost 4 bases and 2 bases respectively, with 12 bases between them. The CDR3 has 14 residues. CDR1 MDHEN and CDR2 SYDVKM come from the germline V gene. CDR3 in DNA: TGTGCCAGCAGTTCGCCGGGAGCTCCCTACGAGCAGTACTCC. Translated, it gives CASSSPGAPYEQYS.

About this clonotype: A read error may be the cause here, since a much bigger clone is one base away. The CDR3 DNA reads TGTGCCAGCAGGCGCCCAAGTATGTACAAGCAGTACTTC. It is translated as CASRRPSMYKQYF. The chain uses TRBV11-2 and TRBJ2-7; no reliable D call. The germline V and J ends were trimmed by 6 bases and 8 bases, with 17 bases remaining between them. This CDR3 spans 13 amino acids. Germline CDR1 is SGHAT and CDR2 is FQNNGV.

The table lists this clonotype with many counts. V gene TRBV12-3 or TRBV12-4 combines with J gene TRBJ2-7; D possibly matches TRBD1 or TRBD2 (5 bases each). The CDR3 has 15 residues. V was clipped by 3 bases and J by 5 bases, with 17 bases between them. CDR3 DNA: TGTGCCAGCAGTTTGGGTGGGCGACTGGGGGACGAGCAGTACTTC. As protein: CASSLGGRLGDEQYF.

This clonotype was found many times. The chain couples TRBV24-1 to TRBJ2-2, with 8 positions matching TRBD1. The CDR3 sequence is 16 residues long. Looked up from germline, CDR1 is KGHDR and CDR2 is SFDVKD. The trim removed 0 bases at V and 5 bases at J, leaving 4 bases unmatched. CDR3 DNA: TGTGCCACCAGTGATTTGGGGACAGGAAGAACCGGGGAGCTGTTTTTT. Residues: CATSDLGTGRTGELFF.

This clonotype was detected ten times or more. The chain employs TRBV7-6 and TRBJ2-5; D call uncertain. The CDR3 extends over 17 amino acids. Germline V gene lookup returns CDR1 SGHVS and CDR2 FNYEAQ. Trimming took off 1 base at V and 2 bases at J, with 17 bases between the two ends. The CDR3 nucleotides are TGTGCCAGCAGCTTAGAAGCGCTTACTGTCCTACAAGAGACCCAGTACTTC. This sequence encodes CASSLEALTVLQETQYF.

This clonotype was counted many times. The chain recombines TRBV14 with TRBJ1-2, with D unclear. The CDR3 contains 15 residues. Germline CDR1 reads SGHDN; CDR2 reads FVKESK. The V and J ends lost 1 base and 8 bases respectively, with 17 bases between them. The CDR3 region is CASSQVAAPRNGYTF. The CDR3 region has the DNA TGTGCCAGCAGCCAAGTAGCGGCCCCCCGGAACGGCTACACCTTC.

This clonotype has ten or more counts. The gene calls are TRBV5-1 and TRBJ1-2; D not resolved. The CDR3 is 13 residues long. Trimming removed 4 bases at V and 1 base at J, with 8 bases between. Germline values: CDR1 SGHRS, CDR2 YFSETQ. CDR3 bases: TGCGCCAGCAGCCGATCCAATAACTATGGCTACACCTTC. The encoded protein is CASSRSNNYGYTF.

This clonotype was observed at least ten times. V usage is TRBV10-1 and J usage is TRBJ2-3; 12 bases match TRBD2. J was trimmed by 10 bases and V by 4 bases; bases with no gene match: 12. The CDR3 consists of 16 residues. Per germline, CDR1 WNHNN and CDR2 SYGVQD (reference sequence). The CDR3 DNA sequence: TGCGCCAGCAGTGGGGGACTAGCGGGCTCCCGGGGGGCGCAGTATTTT. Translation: CASSGGLAGSRGAQYF.

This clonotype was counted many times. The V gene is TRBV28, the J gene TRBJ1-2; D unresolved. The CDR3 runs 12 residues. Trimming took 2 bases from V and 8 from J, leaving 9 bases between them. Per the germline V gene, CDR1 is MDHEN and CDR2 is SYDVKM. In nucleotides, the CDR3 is TGTGCCAGCAGTTTAGGCTCTGGGGGCTACACCTTC. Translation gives CASSLGSGGYTF.